This is a list of T cell receptor beta chains from one sample in a study of cytomegalovirus exposure and HLA in healthy donors. Measured with immunoSEQ multiplex PCR; TCRdb has only the in-frame clones, and not every one. The profile shows just under 95,000 clones, around 77% of them singletons. Sequenced material: PBMCs. All receptors derive from a man aged 50 to 59 in good health and CMV-seropositive. CDR3s include the opening cysteine and the closing phenylalanine or tryptophan. D genes are given only for firm matches. Some rows have no size entry. The others give once, few or many, or a class for an expanded clone.

v_call	j_call	d_call	clone_size	cdr3_aa	cdr3_nt
TRBV5-1	TRBJ2-7	TRBD1	-	CASSLGTGVNPPPYEQYF	TGCGCCAGCAGCTTGGGGACAGGCGTAAATCCCCCCCCCTACGAGCAGTACTTC
TRBV9	TRBJ1-6	TRBD1	-	CASSAGQGGNSPLHF	TGTGCCAGCAGCGCGGGACAGGGCGGGAATTCACCCCTCCACTTT
TRBV7-2	TRBJ1-5	TRBD1	-	CASGQGADQPQHF	TGTGCCAGCGGACAGGGTGCCGATCAGCCCCAGCATTTT
TRBV25-1	TRBJ1-3	-	-	CASSDRVQGFGNTIYF	TGTGCCAGCAGTGACCGCGTACAGGGTTTTGGAAACACCATATATTTT
TRBV10-3	TRBJ1-2	-	-	CAISESLTGSYGYTF	TGTGCCATCAGTGAGTCCTTGACAGGAAGCTATGGCTACACCTTC
TRBV5-6	TRBJ2-7	-	-	CASSLWSVAYEQYF	TGTGCCAGCAGCTTGTGGTCGGTTGCCTACGAGCAGTACTTC
TRBV6-5	TRBJ2-5	-	-	CASSYSLQETQYF	TGTGCCAGCAGTTACTCTCTTCAAGAGACCCAGTACTTC
TRBV6-1	TRBJ1-1	-	-	CASKLHSNTEAFF	TGTGCCAGCAAACTACACTCGAACACTGAAGCTTTCTTT
TRBV7-6	TRBJ2-2	TRBD2	-	CASSLLRGGFGELFF	TGTGCCAGCAGCTTACTGCGGGGGGGCTTCGGGGAGCTGTTTTTT
TRBV19	TRBJ1-2	-	-	CASSLDVGANYGYTF	TGTGCCAGTAGTCTTGATGTGGGAGCTAACTATGGCTACACCTTC
TRBV18	TRBJ2-6	-	once	CASSRTVPFSGANVLTF	TGTGCCAGCTCCCGGACAGTCCCTTTCTCTGGGGCCAACGTCCTGACTTTC
TRBV10-3	TRBJ2-1	-	-	CAISDRGPDNEQFF	TGTGCCATCAGTGATCGCGGCCCGGACAATGAGCAGTTCTTC
TRBV4-3	TRBJ1-5	-	-	CASSQDFVPWGAAYSNQPQNF	TGCGCCAGCAGCCAAGATTTTGTCCCGTGGGGAGCAGCATATAGCAATCAGCCCCAGAATTTT
TRBV18	TRBJ1-5	-	-	CASSPRPDLVRSSQPQHF	TGTGCCAGCTCACCACGGCCCGATCTGGTTCGTAGCTCTCAGCCCCAGCATTTT
TRBV7-2	TRBJ1-3	-	-	CASSLAAVGNTIYF	TGTGCCAGCAGCTTAGCTGCGGTAGGAAACACCATATATTTT
TRBV7-3	TRBJ2-1	-	-	CASSPDRAGRYNEQFF	TGTGCCAGCAGCCCCGACAGGGCGGGGCGATACAATGAGCAGTTCTTC
TRBV5-1	TRBJ2-7	TRBD2	-	CASSLELAGGTYEQYF	TGCGCCAGCAGCTTGGAACTAGCGGGGGGGACTTACGAGCAGTACTTC
TRBV13	TRBJ1-1	TRBD1	-	CASSTDRGGTEAFF	TGTGCCAGCAGCACGGACAGGGGGGGCACTGAAGCTTTCTTT
TRBV30	TRBJ2-7	-	once	CALGHNYEQYF	TGTGCCTTGGGACACAACTACGAGCAGTACTTC
TRBV19	TRBJ1-6	-	-	CASSSRQRNNSPLHF	TGTGCCAGTAGTAGTAGACAGAGAAATAATTCACCCCTCCACTTT
TRBV28	TRBJ1-3	-	-	CASSSDFGNTIYF	TGTGCCAGCAGTTCGGACTTTGGAAACACCATATATTTT
TRBV30	TRBJ1-5	-	-	CAWSGRTNQPQNF	TGTGCCTGGAGTGGTCGGACAAATCAGCCCCAGAATTTT
TRBV11-2	TRBJ1-1	-	-	CASSLITEAFF	TGTGCCAGCAGCTTAATAACTGAAGCTTTCTTT
TRBV27	TRBJ1-2	TRBD1	-	CASSFVGGDRGIRDCGYTF	TGTGCCAGCAGTTTTGTCGGTGGGGACAGGGGTATTAGGGACTGTGGCTACACCTTC
TRBV11-2	TRBJ2-2	TRBD2	-	CASSQAGSTGELFF	TGTGCCAGCAGCCAAGCGGGGAGCACCGGGGAGCTGTTTTTT
TRBV28	TRBJ1-2	TRBD1	once	CAARSGQLNYGYTF	TGTGCCGCAAGATCGGGACAGCTTAACTATGGCTACACCTTC
TRBV14	TRBJ1-6	-	-	CASSQVGRDSPLHF	TGTGCCAGCAGCCAAGTGGGCCGTGATTCACCCCTCCACTTT
TRBV16	TRBJ2-2	-	-	CASSPTGTNTGELFF	TGTGCCAGCAGCCCGACAGGGACTAACACCGGGGAGCTGTTTTTT
TRBV19	TRBJ2-1	-	once	CASRERGGPSYNEQFF	TGTGCCAGTCGGGAGCGAGGAGGACCCTCCTACAATGAGCAGTTCTTC
TRBV5-1	TRBJ2-1	TRBD2	-	CASSSQPGLAGGSDEQFF	TGCGCCAGCAGCTCCCAGCCCGGGCTAGCGGGGGGGAGCGATGAGCAGTTCTTC
TRBV14	TRBJ1-6	-	-	CASSQGTENSPLHF	TGTGCCAGCAGCCAAGGGACAGAAAATTCACCCCTCCACTTT
TRBV18	TRBJ1-4	-	-	CASSPPSQDGGLFF	TGTGCCAGCTCACCACCGTCACAGGATGGTGGACTGTTTTTT
TRBV6-5	TRBJ1-2	TRBD1	-	CASSYSSGQGGVGYTF	TGTGCCAGCAGTTACTCTTCGGGACAGGGGGGAGTTGGCTACACCTTC
TRBV5-1	TRBJ1-5	-	-	CASSIGGFNQPQHF	TGCGCCAGCAGCATAGGGGGATTCAATCAGCCCCAGCATTTT
TRBV7-2	TRBJ2-7	-	-	CASRQIQGYEQYF	TGTGCCAGCAGACAAATTCAGGGGTACGAGCAGTACTTC
TRBV19	TRBJ2-6	TRBD1	-	CASSVQGQGKVYGANVLTF	TGTGCCAGTAGTGTGCAGGGACAGGGTAAAGTGTATGGGGCCAACGTCCTGACTTTC
TRBV6-5	TRBJ2-3	TRBD2	-	CASRQLASTDTQYF	TGTGCCAGCAGACAACTAGCGAGCACAGATACGCAGTATTTT